These 22 T cell receptor beta chains were sequenced from one sample in a study of blood T cell repertoires in COVID-19. The method was immunoSEQ multiplex PCR; TCRdb's version includes in-frame clones alone and lacks a portion of them. The data contain roughly 41,000 clones, roughly 89% of them seen just once; the ten biggest clones take up 25%. Sequencing was done on a sample of peripheral blood. Source of these receptors: a man in his sixties with active or convalescent COVID-19.

This chain uses TRBV28 with TRBJ2-5; possibly TRBD2 for D (5 bases). The ends were cut back, 4 bases at V and 1 base at J, with 16 bases in the middle. The CDR3 length is 16 residues. The germline V gene encodes CDR1 MDHEN and CDR2 SYDVKM. The CDR3, as DNA: TGTGCCAGCAGTTCCCAGGATGGGAGATCCCAAGAGACCCAGTACTTC. Protein product: CASSSQDGRSQETQYF.

This chain uses TRBV5-8 with TRBJ2-7; 10 bases agree with TRBD1. The junction had 9 bases not matched to a gene; V was cut back by 4 bases and J by 5 bases. Germline values: CDR1 SGHTS, CDR2 YDEGEE. The CDR3 has 15 residues. The CDR3 sequence is CASSALTGGKDEQYF. DNA for the CDR3: TGTGCCAGCAGCGCCTTGACAGGGGGCAAAGACGAGCAGTACTTC.

V usage is TRBV28 and J usage is TRBJ1-4; D possibly corresponds to TRBD1 (5 bases). The CDR3 consists of 15 residues. The germline CDR1 and CDR2 sequences are MDHEN and SYDVKM. Trimming removed 1 base at V and 6 bases at J, with 12 bases between. The DNA for the CDR3 is TGTGCCAGCAGTTTATCGTCCAGGGCGGATGAAAAACTGTTTTTT. Translated, it gives CASSLSSRADEKLFF. The variable domain in full, completed from reference TRBV28 and TRBJ1-4, reads DVKVTQSSRYLVKRTGEKVFLECVQDMDHENMFWYRQDPGLGLRLIYFSYDVKMKEKGDIPEGYSVSREKKERFSLILESASTNQTSMYLCASSLSSRADEKLFFGSGTQLSVL.

V and J are TRBV9 and TRBJ1-2; D is possibly TRBD1 (5 bases). The V gene's germline CDR1 is SGDLS and CDR2 YYNGEE. The CDR3 has 16 residues. V was shortened by 0 bases and J by 4 bases, with 16 bases between the two germline ends. The CDR3 DNA is TGTGCCAGCAGCGTAGGAGATACGGGCAGGGCCTATGGCTACACCTTC. As protein: CASSVGDTGRAYGYTF.

This clone was observed once. Here the CDR3 DNA reads TGTGCCAGCAGCTTGGCGAGCGGGAGGTTTGAGACCCAGTACTTC. It specifies CASSLASGRFETQYF. The rearrangement joins TRBV5-4 to TRBJ2-5, with TRBD2 matching 9 bases. Germline V lookup: CDR1 SGHNT, CDR2 YYREEE (reference sequence). The CDR3 loop spans 15 amino acids. V trimming: 0 bases; J trimming: 5 bases; junction bases outside the gene matches: 5.

This clone qualifies as medium-sized. J is TRBJ2-7 and V is TRBV12-3 or TRBV12-4; 7 bases agree with TRBD2. The CDR3 loop spans 13 amino acids. Trimming cost V 1 base and J 5 bases; bases outside gene matches: 2. CDR3 bases: TGTGCCAGCAGTTTAGGAGCGGGGCACGAGCAGTACTTC. Protein: CASSLGAGHEQYF.

V usage is TRBV20-1 and J usage is TRBJ2-3; D is possibly TRBD2 (6 bases). Germline V lookup: CDR1 DFQATT, CDR2 SNEGSKA (reference sequence). The length of the CDR3 is 15 residues. Deletions cut 3 bases from V and 8 bases from J, with 21 bases between. For the CDR3, the DNA is TGCAGTGCTAGTTTGACTAGGGGAAAAATTGGTACGCAGTATTTT. Translation gives CSASLTRGKIGTQYF.

The chain joins TRBV10-3 to TRBJ1-3, with 7 positions matching TRBD1. The length of the CDR3 is 18 residues. The germline CDR1 and CDR2 sequences are ENHRY and SYGVKD. Trimming took 0 bases from V and 0 from J; bases not matched to a gene: 8. The CDR3 region is CAISESGGTVGSGNTIYF. In nucleotides, the CDR3 is TGTGCCATCAGTGAGTCTGGAGGGACAGTTGGCTCTGGAAACACCATATATTTT.

The rearrangement links TRBV13 to TRBJ2-2; 14 bases align to TRBD2. The CDR3 is 18 amino acids. Germline V CDR1 and CDR2: PRHDT, FYEKMQ (reference sequence). Trimming took 5 bases from V and 3 from J; bases not matched to a gene: 8. The CDR3 sequence: CASSQGLAGVEDTGELFF. Here the CDR3 DNA reads TGTGCCAGCAGCCAGGGACTAGCGGGAGTGGAGGACACCGGGGAGCTGTTTTTT.

The genes are TRBV9 and TRBJ1-3; TRBD1 agrees at 7 bases. CDR1 is SGDLS and CDR2 is YYNGEE in the germline V gene. V trimming: 1 base; J trimming: 3 bases; junction bases outside the gene matches: 4. The CDR3 is made up of 15 amino acids. The CDR3 reads CASSVSGQLGNTIYF. CDR3 nucleotides: TGTGCCAGCAGCGTATCGGGACAGCTTGGAAACACCATATATTTT.

The chain has TRBV27 and TRBJ2-5; 9 nucleotides align to TRBD2. Per germline, CDR1 MNHEY and CDR2 SMNVEV (reference sequence). Trimming took 7 bases from V and 4 from J; bases not matched to a gene: 10. The CDR3 length is 15 residues. The CDR3 protein is CASTRRGLASETQYF. CDR3 DNA sequence: TGTGCCAGCACCCGGAGGGGACTAGCATCAGAGACCCAGTACTTC.

This rearrangement joins TRBV28 to TRBJ2-7; D remains unclear. The CDR3 length is 13 residues. Trimming shortened V by 8 bases and J by 3 bases, and 14 bases separated the two germline ends. From germline, CDR1 is MDHEN and CDR2 SYDVKM. CDR3 DNA sequence: TGTGCCAGCTCCCACACGTCCGTCTACGAGCAGTACTTC. This codes for CASSHTSVYEQYF.

The rearrangement uses TRBV19 and TRBJ2-7; 9 nucleotides line up with TRBD1. The CDR3 sequence is 14 residues long. CDR1 is LNHDA and CDR2 is SQIVND in the germline V gene (reference sequence). Trimming removed 6 bases from V and 4 bases from J; junction bases left unmatched: 7. The CDR3 DNA reads TGTGCCAGTAGCCCGGGACAGGGTCTTTACGAGCAGTACTTC. Its translation is CASSPGQGLYEQYF.

The chain recombines TRBV24-1 with TRBJ2-3; TRBD2 agrees at 11 bases. The CDR3 has 18 amino acids. Per the germline V gene, CDR1 is KGHDR and CDR2 is SFDVKD. The ends lost 4 bases at V and 0 bases at J; junction bases unmatched: 8. The CDR3 spells CATSDWGTSGGSTDTQYF. The DNA of the CDR3 is TGTGCCACCAGTGACTGGGGGACTAGCGGAGGCAGCACAGATACGCAGTATTTT.

This chain links TRBV19 with TRBJ1-3; no reliable D call. This CDR3 has 17 residues. Trimming removed 4 bases from V and 0 bases from J, with 16 bases in between. The V gene's germline CDR1 is LNHDA and CDR2 SQIVND (reference sequence). The CDR3 region has the DNA TGTGCCAGTAGTACACGAACCGGACTTACCTCTGGAAACACCATATATTTT. This codes for CASSTRTGLTSGNTIYF.

The chain combines TRBV11-2 with TRBJ1-6, with a possible D match to TRBD1 (5 bases). Trimming cost V 2 bases and J 6 bases, with 8 bases left between them. Per germline, CDR1 SGHAT and CDR2 FQNNGV. This CDR3 spans 14 amino acids. The CDR3 nucleotides read TGTGCCAGCAGCTTAAGACAGACTAATTCACCCCTCCACTTT. This codes for CASSLRQTNSPLHF.

The genes are TRBV19 and TRBJ2-3; 7 bases are shared with TRBD2. This CDR3 contains 15 residues. Germline trimming cut 8 bases from V and 3 bases from J; bases unmatched to any gene: 11. CDR1 and CDR2 from the germline V gene are LNHDA and SQIVND (reference sequence). The CDR3 region has the DNA TGTGCCAGTTGTTCGGGGAGCGGGGATACAGATACGCAGTATTTT. It codes for CASCSGSGDTDTQYF.

There are a few counts of this clone. The J gene is TRBJ1-5, the V gene TRBV27; 7 nucleotides align to TRBD1. After removal of 5 bases from V and 3 bases from J, the junction contained 4 bases not matched to a gene. Germline V gene sequence: CDR1 MNHEY, CDR2 SMNVEV (reference sequence). There are 14 residues in the CDR3. CDR3: CASSPGGNNQPQHF. The CDR3 DNA reads TGTGCCAGCAGTCCAGGGGGAAACAATCAGCCCCAGCATTTT.

V is TRBV5-1 and J is TRBJ2-3; 12 positions agree with TRBD2. Looked up from germline, CDR1 is SGHRS and CDR2 is YFSETQ. With V trimmed by 4 bases and J by 5 bases, 5 bases remained unmatched. CDR3 length: 15 amino acids. The CDR3 sequence: CASSRLAGDQDTQYF. DNA of the CDR3: TGCGCCAGCAGCCGACTAGCGGGAGATCAAGATACGCAGTATTTT.

In this sample, this clone turned up a few times. The V and J genes are TRBV5-1 and TRBJ2-2; D possibly corresponds to TRBD2 (5 bases). This CDR3 is 14 amino acids long. Looked up from germline, CDR1 is SGHRS and CDR2 is YFSETQ. V was clipped by 0 bases and J by 6 bases, with 9 bases between them. The chain's CDR3 is CASSLDSGSGELFF. The CDR3 DNA is TGCGCCAGCAGCTTGGATTCGGGGTCCGGGGAGCTGTTTTTT.

The chain's CDR3 is CASSLTGQGADTQYF. The CDR3 nucleotides read TGCGCCAGCAGCTTGACGGGACAGGGGGCAGATACGCAGTATTTT. The V and J genes are TRBV5-1 and TRBJ2-3; TRBD1 matches at 11 bases. V was pared by 1 base and J by 4 bases, with 2 bases of the junction left unmatched. CDR1 and CDR2 from the germline V gene are SGHRS and YFSETQ. This CDR3 comprises 15 residues.

This chain's CDR3 is CASRPSGTNLWEQYF. As DNA, the CDR3 is TGTGCCAGCAGGCCCTCCGGGACTAACCTCTGGGAGCAGTACTTC. The chain has TRBV28 and TRBJ2-7; the match to TRBD2 covers 7 bases. Trimming cost V 6 bases and J 7 bases; bases outside gene matches: 15. The germline gives CDR1 MDHEN, CDR2 SYDVKM. The CDR3 extends over 15 amino acids.